The T cell receptor beta chain described here comes from a study of cytomegalovirus exposure and HLA in healthy donors. Study-level findings and limits: TCR clusters originating in the first cohort tended to co-occur in the approximately 130 validation repertoires, according to a later analysis. It was reportedly the case that the classifier diagnosed cytomegalovirus status with high specificity and sensitivity.

The CDR3 runs to 18 residues. Germline CDR1 WNHNN, CDR2 SYGVQD (reference sequence). V lost 3 bases and J lost 4, with 21 bases in between. Measured with immunoSEQ multiplex PCR; TCRdb has only the in-frame clones, and not every one. The data contain fewer than 400,000 clones, around 90% of them seen just once; the ten biggest clones take up approximately 0.9%. About this clone: The antigen is not known.

V usage is TRBV10-1 and J usage is TRBJ2-2; the D gene is possibly TRBD2 (5 bases). The TCR sequence derives from a man aged 25 to 45 in good health and CMV-seronegative. Sequenced sample: PBMCs. The CDR3 region is CASSDSLTGSRFTGELFF. CDR3 nucleotides: TGCGCCAGCAGTGATAGTTTGACGGGGAGTAGGTTCACCGGGGAGCTGTTTTTT.